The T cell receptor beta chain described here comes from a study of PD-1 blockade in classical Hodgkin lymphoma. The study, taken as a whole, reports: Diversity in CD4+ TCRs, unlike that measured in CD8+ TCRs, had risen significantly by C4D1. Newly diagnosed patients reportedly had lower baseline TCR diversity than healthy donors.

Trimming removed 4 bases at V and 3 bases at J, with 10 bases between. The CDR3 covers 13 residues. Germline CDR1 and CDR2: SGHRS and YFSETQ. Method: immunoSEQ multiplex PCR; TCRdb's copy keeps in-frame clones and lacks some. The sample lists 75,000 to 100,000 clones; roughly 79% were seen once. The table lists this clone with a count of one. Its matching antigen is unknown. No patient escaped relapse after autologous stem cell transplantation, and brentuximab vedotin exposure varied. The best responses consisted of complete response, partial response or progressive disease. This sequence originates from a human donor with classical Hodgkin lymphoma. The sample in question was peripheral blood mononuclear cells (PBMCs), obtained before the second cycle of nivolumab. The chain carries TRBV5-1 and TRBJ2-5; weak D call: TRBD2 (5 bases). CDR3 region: CASSPGWEETQYF. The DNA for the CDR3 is TGCGCCAGCAGCCCGGGGTGGGAAGAGACCCAGTACTTC.